The 9 T cell receptor beta chains below were found in one sample sequenced in a study of control samples from healthy donors and cancer patients. Generated by immunoSEQ multiplex PCR, the TCRdb table keeps only in-frame clones and is missing some. The profile shows around 130,000 clones, about 87% of them singletons. Sequencing was carried out using blood. These receptors were obtained from a man in his thirties or forties in good health.

The chain recombines TRBV4-1 with TRBJ1-2; D remains unclear. This CDR3 has 16 residues. Germline V CDR1 and CDR2: MGHRA, YSYEKL. V was clipped by 5 bases and J by 8 bases, with 24 bases between them. This chain's CDR3 is CASSSLLRRSRFGYTF. In nucleotides, the CDR3 is TGCGCCAGCAGCTCCCTACTTAGACGGTCCCGGTTCGGCTACACCTTC.

This chain connects TRBV2 to TRBJ1-5; D ambiguous. Germline CDR1 SNHLY, CDR2 FYNNEI. The CDR3 totals 15 residues. With 4 bases removed from V and 4 bases from J, the gap between germline ends came to 14 bases. The CDR3 DNA reads as TGTGCCAGCAGTGTTAGGGTTGGAGGGAATCAGCCCCAGCATTTT. Protein sequence: CASSVRVGGNQPQHF.

V and J are TRBV6-5 and TRBJ1-5, with TRBD1 as a possible D gene (6 bases). CDR3 length: 14 amino acids. V dropped 5 bases and J dropped 7 bases, with 15 bases sitting between them. The germline CDR1 and CDR2 sequences are MNHEY and SVGAGI. The CDR3 loop is CASSPQGQEQPQHF. CDR3 nucleotides: TGTGCCAGCAGTCCCCAGGGGCAAGAACAGCCCCAGCATTTT.

The chain uses TRBV9 and TRBJ2-7; D is unresolved. From germline, CDR1 is SGDLS and CDR2 YYNGEE. V was pared by 7 bases and J by 4 bases, with 15 bases between. The CDR3 is 13 amino acids. The CDR3 DNA follows: TGTGCCAGCGGGCAGGTCCCTAGTTACGAGCAGTACGTC. It encodes CASGQVPSYEQYV.

The rearrangement joins TRBV9 to TRBJ1-2; D unresolved. The CDR3 consists of 11 residues. The V gene lost 1 base and the J gene lost 8 bases, with 6 bases spanning the gap. Per germline, CDR1 SGDLS and CDR2 YYNGEE. The CDR3 bases are TGTGCCAGCAGCGTACGGGGAGGCTACACCTTC. As protein: CASSVRGGYTF.

J is TRBJ2-1 and V is TRBV13, with TRBD1 identical over 11 bases. Germline CDR1 PRHDT, CDR2 FYEKMQ (reference sequence). The CDR3 has 16 residues. J was trimmed by 8 bases and V by 2 bases; bases with no gene match: 8. The CDR3 region is CASSLTGTGGDDEQFF. For the CDR3, the DNA is TGTGCCAGCAGCTTAACCGGGACAGGGGGTGATGATGAGCAGTTCTTC.

The V and J genes are TRBV12-3 or TRBV12-4 and TRBJ2-3; 9 positions agree with TRBD2. The CDR3 is made up of 12 amino acids. Unmatched junction bases numbered 1, after V lost 7 bases and J lost 5 bases. Written as DNA, the CDR3 is TGTGCCAGCAAAGCGGGGGGAGATACGCAGTATTTT. It codes for CASKAGGDTQYF.

The rearrangement uses TRBV19 and TRBJ1-2; tentatively, D is TRBD1 (5 bases). This CDR3 has 13 amino acids. Trimming left V 10 bases short and J 2 bases short, with 14 bases between. Germline CDR1 and CDR2: LNHDA and SQIVND (reference sequence). The DNA of the CDR3 is TGTGCCACCCATCCCGGGGCCAACTATGGCTACACCTTC. Protein: CATHPGANYGYTF.

Note on this clone: At the DNA level, this CDR3 is encoded by other sequences in the same sample as well. This chain joins TRBV12-3 or TRBV12-4 and TRBJ1-1; D gene unclear. The ends were cut back, 2 bases at V and 1 base at J, with 5 bases in the middle. This CDR3 has 13 amino acids. CDR3 region: CASSLTRNTEAFF. The CDR3 DNA reads as TGTGCCAGCAGTTTAACGCGGAACACTGAAGCTTTCTTT.